This TCR beta chain was documented in a study of shared clonotypes between healthy human individuals. CDR3 size: 13 residues. Germline V gene data show CDR1 as MNHEY and CDR2 as SMNVEV (reference sequence). V was shortened by 5 bases and J by 10 bases, with 15 bases between the two germline ends. Study observations and caveats: Between a handful of donors, naive CD4 clonotypes were shared at a level of approximately 5%.

Positive CCR7 selection of CD45RO-negative cells yielded the naive CD8 cells, and terminally differentiated effector memory CD45RA+ cells were excluded. Profiling relied on immunoSEQ multiplex PCR, and the TCRdb table lists in-frame clones only, not all of them. The profile covers about 2.1 million clones, with about 93% appearing a single time and 1.7% taken by the ten largest. As for this clone: Its antigen is unidentified.

The receptor was derived from a man aged 18 to 30 in good health. Some clones in this sample may be carry-over from other donors' samples. Input material: naive CD8+ T cells from PBMCs. V gene TRBV27 combines with J gene TRBJ2-1, with D possibly TRBD2 on 5 matching bases. Here the CDR3 DNA reads TGTGCCAGCAGTCCCGGACTCTTTCTCGAGCAGTTCTTC. It specifies CASSPGLFLEQFF.